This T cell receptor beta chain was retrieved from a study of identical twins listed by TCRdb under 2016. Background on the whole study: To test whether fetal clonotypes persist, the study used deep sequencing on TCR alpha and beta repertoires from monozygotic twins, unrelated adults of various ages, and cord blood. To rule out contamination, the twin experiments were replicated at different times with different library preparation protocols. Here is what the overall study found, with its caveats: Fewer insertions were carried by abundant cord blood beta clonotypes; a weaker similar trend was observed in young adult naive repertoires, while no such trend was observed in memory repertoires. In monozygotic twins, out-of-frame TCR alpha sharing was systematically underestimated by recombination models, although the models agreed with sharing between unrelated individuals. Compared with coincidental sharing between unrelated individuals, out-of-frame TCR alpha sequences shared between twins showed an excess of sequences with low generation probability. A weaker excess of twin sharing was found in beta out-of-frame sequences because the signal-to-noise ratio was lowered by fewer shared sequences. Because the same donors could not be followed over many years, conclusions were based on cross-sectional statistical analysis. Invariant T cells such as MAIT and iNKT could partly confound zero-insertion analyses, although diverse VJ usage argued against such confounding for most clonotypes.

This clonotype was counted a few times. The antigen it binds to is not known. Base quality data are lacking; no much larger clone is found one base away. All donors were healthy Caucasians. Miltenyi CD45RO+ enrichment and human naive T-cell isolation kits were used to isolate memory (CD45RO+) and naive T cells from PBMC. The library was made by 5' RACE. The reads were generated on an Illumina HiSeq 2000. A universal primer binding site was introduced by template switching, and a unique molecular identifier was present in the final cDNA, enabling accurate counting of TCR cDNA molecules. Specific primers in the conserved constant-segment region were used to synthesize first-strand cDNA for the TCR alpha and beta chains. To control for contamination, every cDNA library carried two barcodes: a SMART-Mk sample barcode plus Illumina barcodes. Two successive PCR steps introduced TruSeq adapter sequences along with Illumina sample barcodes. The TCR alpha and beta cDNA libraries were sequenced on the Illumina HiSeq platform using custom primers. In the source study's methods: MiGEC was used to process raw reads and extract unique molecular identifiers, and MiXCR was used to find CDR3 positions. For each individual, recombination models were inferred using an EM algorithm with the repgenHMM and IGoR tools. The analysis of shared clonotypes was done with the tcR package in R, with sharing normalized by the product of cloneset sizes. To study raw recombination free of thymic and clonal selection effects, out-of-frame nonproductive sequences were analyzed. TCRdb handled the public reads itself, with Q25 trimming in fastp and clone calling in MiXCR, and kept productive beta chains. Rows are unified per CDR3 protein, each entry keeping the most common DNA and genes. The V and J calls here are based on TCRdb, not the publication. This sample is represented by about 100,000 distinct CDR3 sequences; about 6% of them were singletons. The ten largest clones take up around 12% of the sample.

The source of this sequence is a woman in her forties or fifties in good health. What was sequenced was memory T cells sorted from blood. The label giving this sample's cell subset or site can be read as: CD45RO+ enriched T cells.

The nucleotide sequence is given as TGTGCCAGCAGCGTCTCCGGGACAGGCTCCTACAATGAGCAGTTCTTC. Its protein reads: CASSVSGTGSYNEQFF. The chain was built from TRBV9 and TRBJ2-1; TRBD1 lines up with 8 middle nucleotides. From a lookup of the germline V gene, CDR1 and CDR2 are SGDLS and YYNGEE. Measured from the cysteine to the phenylalanine, the CDR3 is 16 residues long. Here the CDR3 DNA is all that survives: 48 bases in frame from base 1. Here V drops 2 bases and J drops 0 bases, and the junction holds 4 bases not matched to any gene.